This T cell receptor (beta chain) is from a study of Ad26.COV2.S vaccination and SARS-CoV-2 variants. Study outcomes and limitations: There was a possibility that the TCR breadth and depth analyses underestimated total T cell responses.

For this clone: Its antigen is currently unknown.

The treatment: 19 received Ad26.COV2.S at low or high dose, single or two shots; roughly 5 received placebo; per-sample allocation not given. Collection of the samples took place on day 63 after the first injection of vaccine or placebo. The donor's status was that of an adult aged 18-55 years in Boston. In the vaccine, an Ad26 vector expressed the SARS-CoV-2 spike of the Wuhan strain. Here immunoSEQ multiplex PCR was the method, and the copy in TCRdb shows in-frame clones only, minus some. The data hold some 340,000 clones, with 85% observed a single time. Sample: peripheral blood, taken in a trial of Ad26.COV2.S vaccine versus placebo. This clonotype was sampled from a person between 18 and 60 years old who received the Ad26.COV2.S COVID-19 vaccine or a placebo.

CDR3 nucleotide sequence: TGTGCCAGCAGCTTGCAGTCAGTTTTTAGGGATACGCAGTATTTT. As protein: CASSLQSVFRDTQYF. This chain uses TRBV5-4 with TRBJ2-3, with D uncertain. The V gene lost 1 base and the J gene lost 6 bases, with 15 bases spanning the gap. Germline V lookup: CDR1 SGHNT, CDR2 YYREEE (reference sequence). The CDR3 has 15 residues. The variable domain in full, with the rest retrieved from reference TRBV5-4 and TRBJ2-3, is ETGVTQSPTHLIKTRGQQVTLRCSSQSGHNTVSWYQQALGQGPQFIFQYYREEENGRGNFPPRFSGLQFPNYSSELNVNALELDDSALYLCASSLQSVFRDTQYFGPGTRLTVL.